The clone carrying this T cell receptor (beta chain) was recorded at least ten times. Germline CDR1 and CDR2: DFQATT and SNEGSKA (reference sequence). The CDR3 sequence is 13 residues long. V was trimmed by 5 bases and J by 5 bases, leaving 16 bases between them. TCRdb used MiXCR to reprocess the RT-PCR reads, holding one entry per CDR3 protein. The profile shows more than 600,000 distinct CDR3 sequences, more than 13% of them singletons. The chain employs TRBV20-1 and TRBJ2-7, with D unclear. Sequenced sample: memory CD4+ T cells from blood. This receptor was identified in a female donor in good health, serving as a healthy control. The DNA of the CDR3 is TGCAGTGCTCATAAGGCAAACGTTGACGAGCAGTACTTC. Its translation is CSAHKANVDEQYF.